Included here is one T cell receptor (beta chain) sequence, with context. Its antigen remains undetermined. No quality values exist for individual bases; no much larger clone is one base distant. The CDR3 starts with the cysteine, ends with the phenylalanine, and has 13 residues. The CDR3 DNA has 39 bases and is translated from base 1. V is pared back by 6 bases and J by 7 bases, with 14 bases lying between the germline termini. CDR1 SGHDT and CDR2 YYEEEE are derived from the germline V gene. The donors belonged to the validation cohort of over a hundred subjects, which was separate from the roughly 670-subject first cohort. These data are taken from a study of cytomegalovirus exposure and HLA in healthy donors (dated by TCRdb to 2017 to 2019). With respect to the entire study: The roughly 650 repertoires of the first cohort and the 95 to 150 validation repertoires were produced on the same platform, according to a later analysis. The aim of the study was to test whether cataloging public T cell receptors could identify signatures of past pathogen exposure. To predict cytomegalovirus infection status, the study brought together high-throughput TCR immunosequencing, statistical association of individual TCRs with disease status, and machine learning. Besides the first cohort of about 730 subjects, a separate validation cohort made up of roughly 120 different subjects was used.

Preparation of the library involved the immunoSEQ multiplex PCR assay. In the paper's pipeline: To diagnose cytomegalovirus status from the catalog of TCR beta chain sequences, a statistical classification framework was built. TCRdb holds this immuneACCESS table with in-frame rearrangements only. Some clones are missing; in checked studies, unresolved V genes explain under half, and the rest has no known cause. Clone size and the V and J calls come from that table; the DNA yielded D and trimming. A total of some 330,000 clones appear in this sample, about nine tenths of them only once. The top ten hold around 0.84% of the sample. Results and caveats for the whole study, not just this receptor: The validation cohort had no HLA typing available for a later analysis, so co-occurrence within that cohort was assessed over all 120 or so repertoires. In both the original and validation cohorts, the classifier was reported to diagnose cytomegalovirus status with high specificity and sensitivity. The study listed 164 TCR beta chains as associated with cytomegalovirus. In a later analysis, TCRs clustered in the first cohort were found to also tend to co-occur in the 130 or so validation repertoires, with 85% to 95% of cluster scores above 0. Three of the identified cytomegalovirus-associated TCR beta chains were confirmed in vitro to be specific for cytomegalovirus antigens. While some public TCRs were present in many individuals, most TCR sequences turned up only very rarely across donors. The authors suggested that the approach could potentially be generalized to other disease states and immunological phenotypes.

Sequencing used PBMCs. The origin of this receptor is a woman younger than 35 in good health and CMV-seronegative. The rearrangement joined TRBV5-6 to TRBJ1-5; no D gene call is confident. The CDR3 in this case is CASTLSGGQPQHF. The DNA sequence follows: TGTGCCAGCACCCTCTCGGGTGGGCAGCCCCAGCATTTT.